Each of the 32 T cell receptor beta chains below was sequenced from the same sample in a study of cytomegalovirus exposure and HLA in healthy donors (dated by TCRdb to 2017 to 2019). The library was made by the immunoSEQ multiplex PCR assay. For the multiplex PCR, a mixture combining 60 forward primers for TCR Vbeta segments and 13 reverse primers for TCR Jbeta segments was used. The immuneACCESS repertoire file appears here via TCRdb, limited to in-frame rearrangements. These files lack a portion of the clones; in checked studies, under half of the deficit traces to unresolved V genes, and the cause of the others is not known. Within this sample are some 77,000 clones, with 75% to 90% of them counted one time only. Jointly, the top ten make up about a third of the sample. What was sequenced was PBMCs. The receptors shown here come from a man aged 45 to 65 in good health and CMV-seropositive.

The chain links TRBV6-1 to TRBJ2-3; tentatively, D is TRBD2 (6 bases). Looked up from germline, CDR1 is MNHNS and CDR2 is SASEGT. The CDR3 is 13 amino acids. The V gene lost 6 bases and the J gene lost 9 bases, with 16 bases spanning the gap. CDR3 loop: CASREGLTGTQYF. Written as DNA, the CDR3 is TGTGCCAGCAGGGAGGGACTTACTGGCACGCAGTATTTT.

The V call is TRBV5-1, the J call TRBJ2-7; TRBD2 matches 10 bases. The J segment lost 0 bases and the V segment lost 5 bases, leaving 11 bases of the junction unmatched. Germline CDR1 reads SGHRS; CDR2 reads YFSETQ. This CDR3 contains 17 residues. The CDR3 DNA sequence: TGCGCCAGCAGTGGGGCGCGGCTAGCGGGAGTCTCCTACGAGCAGTACTTC. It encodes CASSGARLAGVSYEQYF.

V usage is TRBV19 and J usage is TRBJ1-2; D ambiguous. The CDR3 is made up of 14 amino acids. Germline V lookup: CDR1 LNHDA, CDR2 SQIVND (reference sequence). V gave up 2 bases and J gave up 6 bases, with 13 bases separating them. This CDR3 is CASSIRPGLDGYTF. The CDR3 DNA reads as TGTGCCAGTAGTATACGGCCAGGCTTGGATGGCTACACCTTC. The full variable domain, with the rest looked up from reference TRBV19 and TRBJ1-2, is DGGITQSPKYLFRKEGQNVTLSCEQNLNHDAMYWYRQDPGQGLRLIYYSQIVNDFQKGDIAEGYSVSREKKESFPLTVTSAQKNPTAFYLCASSIRPGLDGYTFGSGTRLTVV.

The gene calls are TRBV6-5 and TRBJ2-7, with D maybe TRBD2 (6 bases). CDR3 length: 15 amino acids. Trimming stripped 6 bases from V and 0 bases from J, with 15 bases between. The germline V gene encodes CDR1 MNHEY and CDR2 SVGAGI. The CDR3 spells CASRPSSVSSYEQYF. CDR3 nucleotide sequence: TGTGCCAGCAGACCGTCTAGCGTAAGCTCCTACGAGCAGTACTTC.

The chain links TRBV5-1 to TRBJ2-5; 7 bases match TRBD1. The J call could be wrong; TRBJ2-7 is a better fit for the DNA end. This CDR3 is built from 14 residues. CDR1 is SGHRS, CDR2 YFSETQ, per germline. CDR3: CASRPDRDLHEQYF. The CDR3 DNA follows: TGCGCCAGCAGGCCAGACAGGGACCTACACGAGCAGTACTTC.

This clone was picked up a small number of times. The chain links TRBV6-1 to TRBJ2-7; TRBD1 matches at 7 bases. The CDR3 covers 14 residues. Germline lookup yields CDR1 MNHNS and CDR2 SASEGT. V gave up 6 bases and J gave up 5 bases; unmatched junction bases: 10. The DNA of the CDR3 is TGTGCCAGCAGGCCGACAGGGAGCCGAGACGAGCAGTACTTC. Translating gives CASRPTGSRDEQYF.

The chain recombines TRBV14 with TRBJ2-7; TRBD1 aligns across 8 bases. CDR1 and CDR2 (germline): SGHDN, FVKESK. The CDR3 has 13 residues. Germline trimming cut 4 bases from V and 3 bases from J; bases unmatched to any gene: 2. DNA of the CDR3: TGTGCCAGCAGCCTTGACAGGGGCTACGAGCAGTACTTC. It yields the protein CASSLDRGYEQYF.

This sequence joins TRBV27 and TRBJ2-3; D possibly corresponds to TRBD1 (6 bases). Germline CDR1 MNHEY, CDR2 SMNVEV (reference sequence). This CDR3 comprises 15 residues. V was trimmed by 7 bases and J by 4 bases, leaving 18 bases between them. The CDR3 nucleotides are TGTGCCAGCAAGATCGGGACACCCGCCTCAGATACGCAGTATTTT. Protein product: CASKIGTPASDTQYF.

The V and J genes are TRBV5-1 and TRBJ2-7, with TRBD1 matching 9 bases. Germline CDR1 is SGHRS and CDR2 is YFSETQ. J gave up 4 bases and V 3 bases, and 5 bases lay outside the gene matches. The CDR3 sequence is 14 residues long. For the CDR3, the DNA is TGCGCCAGCAGCTCCACAGGGGGCCATTACGAGCAGTACTTC. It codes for CASSSTGGHYEQYF.

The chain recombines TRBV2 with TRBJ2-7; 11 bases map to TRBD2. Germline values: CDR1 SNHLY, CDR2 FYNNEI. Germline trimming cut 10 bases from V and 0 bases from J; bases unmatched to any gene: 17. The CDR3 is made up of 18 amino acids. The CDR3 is CATSLGGGLAESSYEQYF. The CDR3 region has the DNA TGTGCCACCTCCCTCGGGGGGGGACTAGCGGAGAGCTCCTACGAGCAGTACTTC.

CDR3 in amino acids: CASSPSRLLNEQFF. In DNA form, the CDR3 reads TGCGCCAGCAGCCCCAGCAGACTGCTCAATGAGCAGTTCTTC. V usage is TRBV4-3 and J usage is TRBJ2-1; D gene unclear. CDR3 length: 14 amino acids. Trimming left V 4 bases short and J 6 bases short, with 13 bases between. Looked up from germline, CDR1 is LGHNA and CDR2 is YSLEER.

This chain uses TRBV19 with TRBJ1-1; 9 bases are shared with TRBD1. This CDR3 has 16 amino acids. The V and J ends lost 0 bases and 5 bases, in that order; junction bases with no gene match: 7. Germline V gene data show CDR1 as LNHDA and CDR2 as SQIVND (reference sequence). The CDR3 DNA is TGTGCCAGTAGTATAGATCCACAGGGGGCCCAAACTGAAGCTTTCTTT. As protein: CASSIDPQGAQTEAFF.

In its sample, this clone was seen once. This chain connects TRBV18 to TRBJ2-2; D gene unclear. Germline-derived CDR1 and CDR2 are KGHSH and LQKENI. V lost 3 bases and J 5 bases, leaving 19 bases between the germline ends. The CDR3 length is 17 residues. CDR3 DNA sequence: TGTGCCAGCTCACCCCCTTCAGGAAGAGCAAAAACCGGGGAGCTGTTTTTT. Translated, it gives CASSPPSGRAKTGELFF. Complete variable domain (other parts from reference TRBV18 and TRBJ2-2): NAGVMQNPRHLVRRRGQEARLRCSPMKGHSHVYWYRQLPEEGLKFMVYLQKENIIDESGMPKERFSAEFPKEGPSILRIQQVVRGDSAAYFCASSPPSGRAKTGELFFGEGSRLTVL.

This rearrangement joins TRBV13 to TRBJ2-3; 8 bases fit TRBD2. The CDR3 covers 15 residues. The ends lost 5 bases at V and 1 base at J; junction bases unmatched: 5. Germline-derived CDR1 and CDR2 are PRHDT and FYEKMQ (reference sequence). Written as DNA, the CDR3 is TGTGCCAGCAGCCCGGGACTAGACCGCACAGATACGCAGTATTTT. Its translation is CASSPGLDRTDTQYF.

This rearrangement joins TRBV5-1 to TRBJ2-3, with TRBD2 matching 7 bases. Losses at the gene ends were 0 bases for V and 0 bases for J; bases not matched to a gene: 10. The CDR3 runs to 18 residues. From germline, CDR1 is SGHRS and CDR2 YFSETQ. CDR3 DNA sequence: TGCGCCAGCAGCTTGGCAAGGGGAGGGCGAGCCAGCACAGATACGCAGTATTTT. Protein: CASSLARGGRASTDTQYF.

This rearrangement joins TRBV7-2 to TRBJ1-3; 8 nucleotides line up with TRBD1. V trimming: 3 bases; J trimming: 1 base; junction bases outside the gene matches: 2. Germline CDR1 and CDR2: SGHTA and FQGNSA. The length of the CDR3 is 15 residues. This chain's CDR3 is CASSFNRGSGNTIYF. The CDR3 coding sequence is TGTGCCAGCAGCTTTAACAGGGGGTCTGGAAACACCATATATTTT.

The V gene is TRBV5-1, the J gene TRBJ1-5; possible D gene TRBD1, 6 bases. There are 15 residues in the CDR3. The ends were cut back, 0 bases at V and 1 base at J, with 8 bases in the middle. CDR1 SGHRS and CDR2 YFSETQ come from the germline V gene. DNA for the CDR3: TGCGCCAGCAGCTTGGAGGGGGGGAGCAATCAGCCCCAGCATTTT. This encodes CASSLEGGSNQPQHF.

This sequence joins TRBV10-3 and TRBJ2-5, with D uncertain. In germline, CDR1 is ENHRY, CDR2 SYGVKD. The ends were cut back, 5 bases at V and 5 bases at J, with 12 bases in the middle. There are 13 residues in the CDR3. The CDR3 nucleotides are TGTGCCATCAGTACCACAACCGGGGAGACCCAGTACTTC. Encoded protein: CAISTTTGETQYF.

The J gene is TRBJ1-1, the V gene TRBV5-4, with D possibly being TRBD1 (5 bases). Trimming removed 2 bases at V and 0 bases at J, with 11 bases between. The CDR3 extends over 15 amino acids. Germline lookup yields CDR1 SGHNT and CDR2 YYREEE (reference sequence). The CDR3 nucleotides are TGTGCCAGCAGCTTACCGGGACTCCTGAACACTGAAGCTTTCTTT. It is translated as CASSLPGLLNTEAFF.

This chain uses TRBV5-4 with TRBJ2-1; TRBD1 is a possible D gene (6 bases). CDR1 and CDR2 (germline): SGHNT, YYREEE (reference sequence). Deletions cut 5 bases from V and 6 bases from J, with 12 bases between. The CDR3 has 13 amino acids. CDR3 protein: CASREGTSNEQFF. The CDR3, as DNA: TGTGCCAGCAGAGAAGGGACATCCAATGAGCAGTTCTTC.

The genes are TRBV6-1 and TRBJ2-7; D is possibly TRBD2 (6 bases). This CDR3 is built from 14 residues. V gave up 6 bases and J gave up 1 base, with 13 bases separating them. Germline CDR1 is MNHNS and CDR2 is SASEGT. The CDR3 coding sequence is TGTGCCAGCAGCCAAACCGGGACTTCCTACGAGCAGTACTTC. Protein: CASSQTGTSYEQYF.

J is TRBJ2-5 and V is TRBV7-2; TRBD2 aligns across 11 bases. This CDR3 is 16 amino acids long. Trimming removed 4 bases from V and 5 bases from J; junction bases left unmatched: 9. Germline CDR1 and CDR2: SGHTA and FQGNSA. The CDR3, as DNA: TGTGCCAGCAGCTCCCCGGGACTAGCGGAGGGGGAGACCCAGTACTTC. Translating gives CASSSPGLAEGETQYF.

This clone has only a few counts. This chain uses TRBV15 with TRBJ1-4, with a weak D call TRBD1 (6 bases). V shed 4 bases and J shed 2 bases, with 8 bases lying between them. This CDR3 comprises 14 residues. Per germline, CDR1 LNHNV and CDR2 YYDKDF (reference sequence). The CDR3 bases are TGTGCCACCAGCACAAGGGGGACTAATGAAAAACTGTTTTTT. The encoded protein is CATSTRGTNEKLFF.

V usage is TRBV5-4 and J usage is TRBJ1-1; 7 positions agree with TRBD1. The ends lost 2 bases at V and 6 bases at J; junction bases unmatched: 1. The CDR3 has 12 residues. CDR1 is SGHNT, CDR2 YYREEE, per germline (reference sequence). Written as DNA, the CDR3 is TGTGCCAGCAGCTTTGGGACAGCTGAAGCTTTCTTT. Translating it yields CASSFGTAEAFF.

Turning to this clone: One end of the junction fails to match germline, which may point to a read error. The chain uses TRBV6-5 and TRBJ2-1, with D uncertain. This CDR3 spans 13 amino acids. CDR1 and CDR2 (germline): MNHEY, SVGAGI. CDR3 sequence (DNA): TGTGCCAGCAGTTACTCGAAGAGAAATGCGCAGTTCTTC. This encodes CASSYSKRNAQFF.

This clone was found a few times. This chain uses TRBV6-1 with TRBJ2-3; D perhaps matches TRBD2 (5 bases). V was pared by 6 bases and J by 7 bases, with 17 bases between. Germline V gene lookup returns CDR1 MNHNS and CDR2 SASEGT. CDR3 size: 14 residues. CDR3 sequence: CASSFEGGVNTQYF. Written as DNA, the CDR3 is TGTGCCAGCAGCTTCGAAGGAGGAGTAAATACGCAGTATTTT.

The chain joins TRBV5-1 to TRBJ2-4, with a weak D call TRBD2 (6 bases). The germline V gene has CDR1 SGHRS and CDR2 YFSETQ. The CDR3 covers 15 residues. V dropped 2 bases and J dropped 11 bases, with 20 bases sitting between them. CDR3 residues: CASSFGSDSGAFQYF. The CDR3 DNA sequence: TGCGCCAGCAGCTTCGGGTCCGATAGCGGAGCATTTCAGTACTTC. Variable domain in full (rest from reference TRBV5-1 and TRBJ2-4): KAGVTQTPRYLIKTRGQQVTLSCSPISGHRSVSWYQQTPGQGLQFLFEYFSETQRNKGNFPGRFSGRQFSNSRSEMNVSTLELGDSALYLCASSFGSDSGAFQYFGAGTRLSVL.

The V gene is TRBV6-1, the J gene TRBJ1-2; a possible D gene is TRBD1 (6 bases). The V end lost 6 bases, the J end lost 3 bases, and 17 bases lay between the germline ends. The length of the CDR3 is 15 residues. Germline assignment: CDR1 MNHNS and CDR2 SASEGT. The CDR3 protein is CASSDTGSADYGYTF. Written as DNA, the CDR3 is TGTGCCAGCAGCGATACAGGGAGCGCGGACTATGGCTACACCTTC.

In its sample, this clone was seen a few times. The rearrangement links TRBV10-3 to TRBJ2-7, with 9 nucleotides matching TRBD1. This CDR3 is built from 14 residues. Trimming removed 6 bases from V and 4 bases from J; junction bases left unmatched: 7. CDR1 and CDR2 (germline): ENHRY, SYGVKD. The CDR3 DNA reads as TGTGCCATCAGACAGGGGGCGTCGGGTTACGAGCAGTACTTC. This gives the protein CAIRQGASGYEQYF.

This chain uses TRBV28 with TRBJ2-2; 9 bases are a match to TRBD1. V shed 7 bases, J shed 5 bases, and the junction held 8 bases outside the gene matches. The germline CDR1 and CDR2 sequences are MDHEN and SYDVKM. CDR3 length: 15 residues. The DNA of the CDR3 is TGTGCCAGCACCTGGACAGGGGATGGAACCGGGGAGCTGTTTTTT. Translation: CASTWTGDGTGELFF.

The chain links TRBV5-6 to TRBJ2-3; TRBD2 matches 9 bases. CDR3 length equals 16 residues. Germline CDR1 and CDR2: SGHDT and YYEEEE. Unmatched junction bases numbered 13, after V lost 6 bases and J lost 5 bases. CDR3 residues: CASTFGASGMGDTQYF. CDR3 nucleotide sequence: TGTGCCAGCACCTTTGGGGCTAGCGGGATGGGAGATACGCAGTATTTT.

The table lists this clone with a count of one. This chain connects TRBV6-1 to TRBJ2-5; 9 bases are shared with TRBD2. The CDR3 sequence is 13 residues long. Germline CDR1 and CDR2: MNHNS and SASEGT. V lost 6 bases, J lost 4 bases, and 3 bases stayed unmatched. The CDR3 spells CASRVAGAETQYF. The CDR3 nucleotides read TGTGCCAGCAGAGTAGCGGGAGCAGAGACCCAGTACTTC.